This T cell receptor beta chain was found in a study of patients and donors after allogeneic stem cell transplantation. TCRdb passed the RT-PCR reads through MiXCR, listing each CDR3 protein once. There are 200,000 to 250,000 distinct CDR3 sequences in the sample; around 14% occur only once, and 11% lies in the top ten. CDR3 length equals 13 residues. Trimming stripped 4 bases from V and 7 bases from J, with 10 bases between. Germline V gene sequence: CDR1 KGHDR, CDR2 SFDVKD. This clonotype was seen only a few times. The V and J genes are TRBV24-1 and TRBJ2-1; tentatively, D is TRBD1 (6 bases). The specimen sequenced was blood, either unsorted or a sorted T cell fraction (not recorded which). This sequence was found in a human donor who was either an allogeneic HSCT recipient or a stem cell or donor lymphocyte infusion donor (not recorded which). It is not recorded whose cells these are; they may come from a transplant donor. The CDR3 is CATSDPDSNEQFF. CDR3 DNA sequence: TGTGCCACCAGTGACCCGGACAGTAATGAGCAGTTCTTC.